The rows below give T cell receptor beta chains drawn from one sample of a study of T cells in localized non-small cell lung cancer. Profiled with immunoSEQ multiplex PCR; TCRdb holds only in-frame clones, not every one. The table lists 4,400 or so clones, around 30% of them singletons, with 12% in the top ten. The sample in question was lung tumor tissue, obtained before any cancer treatment. The source is a male donor aged 60 or over with stage III lung adenocarcinoma. Both conserved end residues are part of each CDR3. D genes are given only for firm matches. Where a row states a size, it is once, few, many or the class of an expanded clone; other rows omit it.

D gene	V gene	clone size	J gene	CDR3 DNA	CDR3 protein
.	TRBV30	.	TRBJ2-3	TGTGCCTGGAGTATGTCCCCGGATACGCAGTATTTT	CAWSMSPDTQYF
.	TRBV11-3	.	TRBJ2-4	TGTGCCAGCAGCTTACAGGGCCTAGCCAAAAACATTCAGTACTTC	CASSLQGLAKNIQYF
.	TRBV19	few	TRBJ2-1	TGTGCCAGTAGCCGCCTTAGCAATGAGCAGTTCTTC	CASSRLSNEQFF
.	TRBV4-1	medium-sized	TRBJ1-2	TGCGCCAGCAGCCAAGAGCCGGGCCTTCAGGATGGCTACACCTTC	CASSQEPGLQDGYTF
TRBD2	TRBV19	.	TRBJ2-2	TGTGCCAGCCTTCGGACTAGCGGGAGAATAAACACCGGGGAGCTGTTTTTT	CASLRTSGRINTGELFF
.	TRBV9	few	TRBJ2-5	TGTGCCAGCAGCTCCAGCTTAGGGGGGACCCAGTACTTC	CASSSSLGGTQYF
TRBD2	TRBV18	.	TRBJ2-3	TGTGCCAGCTCACCATTAGCGGGAGTATCAGATACGCAGTATTTT	CASSPLAGVSDTQYF
TRBD2	TRBV19	.	TRBJ2-2	TGTGCCAGTAGTATAGGGGGGAGGGACGTGCGCCCCGGGGAGCTGTTTTTT	CASSIGGRDVRPGELFF
TRBD1	TRBV27	.	TRBJ2-1	TGTGCCAGCAGTTTGAGGGGGCAGCGCACCTACAATGAGCAGTTCTTC	CASSLRGQRTYNEQFF
.	TRBV11-3	few	TRBJ2-7	TGTGCCAGCAGCTTAAGAGGACTCCAACGAGAGCAGTACTTC	CASSLRGLQREQYF
TRBD2	TRBV9	large	TRBJ2-1	TGTGCCAGCAGCCCTCGGGGTAGCGGGAGCGGGTCCTACAATGAGCAGTTCTTC	CASSPRGSGSGSYNEQFF
TRBD1	TRBV6-8	.	TRBJ1-2	TGTGCCAGCAGGATGGCAGGGGGCAGCTATGGCTACACCTTC	CASRMAGGSYGYTF
.	TRBV29-1	.	TRBJ1-1	TGCAGCGTTGAGGTGGGAGGAAGTGAAGCTTTCTTT	CSVEVGGSEAFF
.	TRBV11-3	few	TRBJ2-5	TGTGCCAGCAGCTTGGGTCGGGGGCTTAGCGGGCTTGGTCAAGAGACCCAGTACTTC	CASSLGRGLSGLGQETQYF
.	TRBV9	.	TRBJ2-2	TGTGCCAGCACCTCGGAGCAGGGGAGGTGGGAAGCCGGGGAGCTGTTTTTT	CASTSEQGRWEAGELFF
.	TRBV14	.	TRBJ1-4	TGTGCCAGCAGCGGCCTGGTTGCAACTAATGAAAAACTGTTTTTT	CASSGLVATNEKLFF
.	TRBV19	.	TRBJ2-2	TGTGCCAGTAGGACGGGACACCAGAACACCGGGGAGCTGTTTTTT	CASRTGHQNTGELFF
TRBD1	TRBV6-8	.	TRBJ1-1	TGTGCCAGCAGTCGACAGGGGACGGAGAAAACTGAAGCTTTCTTT	CASSRQGTEKTEAFF
.	TRBV18	.	TRBJ1-1	TGTGCCAGCTCACCGGAGGTGTCCAGCCGGCACTACACTGAAGCTTTCTTT	CASSPEVSSRHYTEAFF
.	TRBV6-8	few	TRBJ1-1	TGTGCCAGCAGTTACTCAGGTGGGAACACTGAAGCTTTCTTT	CASSYSGGNTEAFF